This T cell receptor beta chain was sequenced for a study of T cell changes during pregnancy in multiple sclerosis. Produced via immunoSEQ multiplex PCR; TCRdb's table is partial and in-frame only. Counted here are more than 65,000 clones, about nine tenths occurring once; the ten biggest clones make up 0.35% to 0.45%. The germline V gene encodes CDR1 MNHNS and CDR2 SASEGT. The CDR3 is made up of 18 amino acids. V lost 4 bases, J lost 0 bases, and 19 bases lay in between. The material sequenced was CD4+ T cells from peripheral blood mononuclear cells, taken before pregnancy. This receptor was obtained from a female donor with multiple sclerosis, enrolled in a pregnancy study. The chain has TRBV6-1 and TRBJ1-5, with D possibly being TRBD1 (5 bases). CDR3 in DNA: TGTGCCAGCAGTGTCGAGGGGACGGGAGTGCGTAGCAATCAGCCCCAGCATTTT. Amino acid sequence: CASSVEGTGVRSNQPQHF.